A selection of T cell receptor beta chains follows, all from one sample in a study of beta chain features in type 1 diabetes. Measured with immunoSEQ multiplex PCR; TCRdb has only the in-frame clones, and not every one. The sample records a few hundred thousand clones, 16% being singletons. Sequenced material: naive CD4+ T cells from blood. Receptors were obtained from a man between 25 and 39 years old with type 1 diabetes. Both conserved end residues are part of each CDR3. D genes are given only for firm matches. Only some rows state a clone size, as once, few, many or a class for expanded clones.

DNA | CDR3 | size | D | J | V
TGTGCCAGCAGCGGCCGTAGGGGAGAGACCCAGTACTTC | CASSGRRGETQYF | . | . | TRBJ2-5 | TRBV2
TGTGCCTGGAGTCAAACTAGCGGGGGGATCTACGAGCAGTACTTC | CAWSQTSGGIYEQYF | . | TRBD2 | TRBJ2-7 | TRBV30
TGTGCCAGCAGCTTCCTAGCGGGAGTTGAAGATACGCAGTATTTT | CASSFLAGVEDTQYF | few | TRBD2 | TRBJ2-3 | TRBV7-9
TGTGCCAGCTCCCTGAGACAGGGGGCTTTGAACACTGAAGCTTTCTTT | CASSLRQGALNTEAFF | few | TRBD1 | TRBJ1-1 | TRBV18
TGTGCCAGCAGCGCCGGGGGAGAAGATGGCTACACCTTC | CASSAGGEDGYTF | . | . | TRBJ1-2 | TRBV7-9
TGTGCCAGCAGCTCTTATTCACTTTCTTCCTACGAGCAGTACTTC | CASSSYSLSSYEQYF | . | . | TRBJ2-7 | TRBV13
TGTGCCAGCAGTGGCGGGACAGGGAGGTACGAGCAGTACTTC | CASSGGTGRYEQYF | . | TRBD1 | TRBJ2-7 | TRBV2
TGTGCCAGCAGCTTAATGGCTAGCGTAGAGACCCAGTACTTC | CASSLMASVETQYF | . | . | TRBJ2-5 | TRBV7-9
TGTGCCAGCAGCTTAATGGCCAATGAGCAGTTCTTC | CASSLMANEQFF | . | . | TRBJ2-1 | TRBV7-2
TGTGCCAGCAGCTTGAGGCTAGCCAGAGAGACCCAGTACTTC | CASSLRLARETQYF | few | . | TRBJ2-5 | TRBV5-4
TGTGCCATCGGAGGGGGGACTAGCGGGAGCTACGAGCAGTACTTC | CAIGGGTSGSYEQYF | . | TRBD2 | TRBJ2-7 | TRBV10-3
TGTGCCAGCAGTCGTGGTACAAATGAAAAACTGTTTTTT | CASSRGTNEKLFF | few | . | TRBJ1-4 | TRBV14
TGTGCCAGCAGCTCCCTGGACGGTGAAGCTTTCTTT | CASSSLDGEAFF | . | . | TRBJ1-1 | TRBV7-9
TGCAGCGTTGACGGCAGGCAAGAGACCCAGTACTTC | CSVDGRQETQYF | . | . | TRBJ2-5 | TRBV29-1
TGCAGCGGGGGACTAGCTGTTGGTGAGCAGTTCTTC | CSGGLAVGEQFF | . | TRBD2 | TRBJ2-1 | TRBV29-1
TGTGCCAGCAGCTTCTTTAGCGGGAGGGCCCCAGATACGCAGTATTTT | CASSFFSGRAPDTQYF | . | TRBD2 | TRBJ2-3 | TRBV5-6
TGCAGCGCCTCGGGACAGTTTCGCTACGAGCAGTACTTC | CSASGQFRYEQYF | . | TRBD1 | TRBJ2-7 | TRBV29-1
TGCGCCAGCAGTGGATCGTTCTTTTCTGGGGCCAACGTCCTGACTTTC | CASSGSFFSGANVLTF | . | . | TRBJ2-6 | TRBV5-1
TGTGCCAGCTCACCACCGAGTCGGGACAGTATCTCTGGGGCCAACGTCCTGACTTTC | CASSPPSRDSISGANVLTF | few | TRBD1 | TRBJ2-6 | TRBV18
TGTGCCAGCAGCGTAGGAGCCGACAGGGCCATAGGGGAGCTGTTTTTT | CASSVGADRAIGELFF | few | TRBD1 | TRBJ2-2 | TRBV9
TGTGCCAGCAGCCACCTTAGCGGGAGACAAGAGACCCAGTACTTC | CASSHLSGRQETQYF | . | TRBD2 | TRBJ2-5 | TRBV14
TGTGCCAGCAGCTCAAGGACAGGGTACTACGAGCAGTACTTC | CASSSRTGYYEQYF | . | TRBD1 | TRBJ2-7 | TRBV13
TGTGCCAGCAGTGCCCGACAGGCGAACACCGGGGAGCTGTTTTTT | CASSARQANTGELFF | few | . | TRBJ2-2 | TRBV25-1
TGTGCCAGCAGCCCTAATAGCGGGAGGAGAGGTGAGCAGTTCTTC | CASSPNSGRRGEQFF | . | TRBD2 | TRBJ2-1 | TRBV11-1
TGCAGCGTTTGGGACGCTGGAAACACCATATATTTT | CSVWDAGNTIYF | . | . | TRBJ1-3 | TRBV29-1
TGCAGCGTTGAATTTTACTACGAGCAGTACTTC | CSVEFYYEQYF | . | . | TRBJ2-7 | TRBV29-1
TGCAGCGTTTATTACAATGAGCAGTTCTTC | CSVYYNEQFF | . | . | TRBJ2-1 | TRBV29-1
TGTGCCAGCAGTATGTCCGGGTGGAGAGCTAACTATGGCTACACCTTC | CASSMSGWRANYGYTF | few | . | TRBJ1-2 | TRBV6-6
TGCAGCGTTCTCCTTTTTAGGGGTCCGGGGTTCTTC | CSVLLFRGPGFF | . | . | TRBJ2-1 | TRBV29-1
TGTGCCAGTAGTAAGGGTTCGGCAGGGGCCTACAATGAGCAGTTCTTC | CASSKGSAGAYNEQFF | few | . | TRBJ2-1 | TRBV19
TGCAGCGTTGCGGACAGGGGGCTCAATCAGCCCCAGCATTTT | CSVADRGLNQPQHF | few | TRBD1 | TRBJ1-5 | TRBV29-1
TGTGCCAGCAGCTTAGGTCGACAGGGCGGCGAGACCCAGTACTTC | CASSLGRQGGETQYF | . | TRBD1 | TRBJ2-5 | TRBV7-9
TGTGCCAGCAGGTCGACTAGCGGGTCAGGAGATACGCAGTATTTT | CASRSTSGSGDTQYF | few | TRBD2 | TRBJ2-3 | TRBV5-4
TGTGCCAGCAAAGCCGGGACAGAACCCTACAATGAGCAGTTCTTC | CASKAGTEPYNEQFF | few | TRBD1 | TRBJ2-1 | TRBV27
TGCGCCAGCAGCCAAGAAGCTAGCGGGACGGTGGATACGCAGTATTTT | CASSQEASGTVDTQYF | . | TRBD2 | TRBJ2-3 | TRBV4-3
TGTGCCAGCAGTCCGCCCGTGGAGGGATTGTACGAGCAGTACTTC | CASSPPVEGLYEQYF | . | . | TRBJ2-7 | TRBV28
TGTGCCAGCAGTTTATATCGAAGGCCAGACCCTAGACAGGGTCAGGACCTTAATGAAAAACTGTTTTTT | CASSLYRRPDPRQGQDLNEKLFF | . | TRBD1 | TRBJ1-4 | TRBV28
TGTGCCTGGAGTAGCGGCGGGAGCTCCTACGAGCAGTACTTC | CAWSSGGSSYEQYF | few | TRBD2 | TRBJ2-7 | TRBV30
TGTGCCAGCAGCTCCTCAGAAGCTAACTATGGCTACACCTTC | CASSSSEANYGYTF | . | . | TRBJ1-2 | TRBV13
TGCGCCAGCGGCCGGACTAGCGGGTCCACCGGGGAGCTGTTTTTT | CASGRTSGSTGELFF | . | TRBD2 | TRBJ2-2 | TRBV4-1
TGTGCCATCACTGTCTCGGCTAACTATGGCTACACCTTC | CAITVSANYGYTF | few | . | TRBJ1-2 | TRBV10-3
TGTGCCAGCGCGCGAGTCGGGGCGGAAAACATTCAGTACTTC | CASARVGAENIQYF | few | . | TRBJ2-4 | TRBV6-5
TGTGCCAGCAGCGTGAGCGGGACCCAGTACTTC | CASSVSGTQYF | few | . | TRBJ2-5 | TRBV7-9
TGCGCCAGCAGCTTAGCGGGAGTGTACAATGAGCAGTTCTTC | CASSLAGVYNEQFF | . | TRBD2 | TRBJ2-1 | TRBV5-1
TGCAGCGTTGAAGATTGGAGCGGGAGTAGCCCAGATACGCAGTATTTT | CSVEDWSGSSPDTQYF | . | TRBD2 | TRBJ2-3 | TRBV29-1
TGTGCCAGCAGCGTAGATCCGGGAGGTGGCTACACCTTC | CASSVDPGGGYTF | . | . | TRBJ1-2 | TRBV9
TGTGCCAGCAGTTACTATGCAGGGGACGGTAACAATGAGCAGTTCTTC | CASSYYAGDGNNEQFF | once | . | TRBJ2-1 | TRBV6-5
TGTGCCAGCACCGATCCCAGGGGAGGGTTCGCAGATACGCAGTATTTT | CASTDPRGGFADTQYF | . | . | TRBJ2-3 | TRBV11-1
TGCGCCAGCAGCCCAGCCCAGCACTCTAGGGCCCAAGAGACCCAGTACTTC | CASSPAQHSRAQETQYF | . | . | TRBJ2-5 | TRBV4-1
TGTGCCAGCAGCTTGGACATTGAGACTTACAATGAGCAGTTCTTC | CASSLDIETYNEQFF | few | . | TRBJ2-1 | TRBV7-2
TGTGCCAGCAGCCCTTACAATGAGCAGTTCTTC | CASSPYNEQFF | few | . | TRBJ2-1 | TRBV9
TGTGCCTGGGGTAAGGAACAGACGGATGAGCAGTTCTTC | CAWGKEQTDEQFF | few | . | TRBJ2-1 | TRBV30
TGTGCCAGCAGCTTAGATAGGACGCTTCAAGAGACCCAGTACTTC | CASSLDRTLQETQYF | few | . | TRBJ2-5 | TRBV7-9
TGCGCCAGCAGTACCGGGACAGGGGGCGTTGAGACCCAGTACTTC | CASSTGTGGVETQYF | few | TRBD1 | TRBJ2-5 | TRBV5-1
TGTGCCAGCAGCTCTAGCGGACATGAGCAGTTCTTC | CASSSSGHEQFF | . | TRBD2 | TRBJ2-1 | TRBV11-3